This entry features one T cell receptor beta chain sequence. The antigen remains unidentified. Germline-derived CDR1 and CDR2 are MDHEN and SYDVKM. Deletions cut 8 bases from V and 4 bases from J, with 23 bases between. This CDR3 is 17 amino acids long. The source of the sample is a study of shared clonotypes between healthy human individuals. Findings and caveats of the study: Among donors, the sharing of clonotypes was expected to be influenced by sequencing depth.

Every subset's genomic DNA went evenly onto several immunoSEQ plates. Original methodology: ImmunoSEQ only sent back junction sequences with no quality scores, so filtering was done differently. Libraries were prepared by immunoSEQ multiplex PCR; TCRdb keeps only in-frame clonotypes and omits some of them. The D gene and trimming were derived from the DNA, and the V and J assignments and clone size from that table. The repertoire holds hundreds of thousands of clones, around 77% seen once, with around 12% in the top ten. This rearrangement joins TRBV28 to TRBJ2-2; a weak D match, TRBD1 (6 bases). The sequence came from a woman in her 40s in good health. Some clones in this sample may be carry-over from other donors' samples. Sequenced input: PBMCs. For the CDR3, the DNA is TGTGCCAGCCCGATTAAGATCCGGGACAAGATCACCGGGGAGCTGTTTTTT. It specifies CASPIKIRDKITGELFF.